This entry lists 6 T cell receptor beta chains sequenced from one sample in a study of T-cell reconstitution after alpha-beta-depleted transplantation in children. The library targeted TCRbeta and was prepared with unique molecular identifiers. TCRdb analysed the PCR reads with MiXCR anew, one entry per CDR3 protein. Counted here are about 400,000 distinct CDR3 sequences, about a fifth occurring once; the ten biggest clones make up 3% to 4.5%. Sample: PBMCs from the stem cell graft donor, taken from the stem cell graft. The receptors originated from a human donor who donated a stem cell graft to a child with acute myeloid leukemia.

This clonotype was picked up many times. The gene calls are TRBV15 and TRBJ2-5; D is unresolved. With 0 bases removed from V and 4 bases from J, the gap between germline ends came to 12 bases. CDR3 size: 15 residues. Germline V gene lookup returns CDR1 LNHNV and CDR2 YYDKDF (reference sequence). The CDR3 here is CATSRDTGNGETQYF. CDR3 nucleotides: TGTGCCACCAGCAGAGATACGGGTAATGGAGAGACCCAGTACTTC.

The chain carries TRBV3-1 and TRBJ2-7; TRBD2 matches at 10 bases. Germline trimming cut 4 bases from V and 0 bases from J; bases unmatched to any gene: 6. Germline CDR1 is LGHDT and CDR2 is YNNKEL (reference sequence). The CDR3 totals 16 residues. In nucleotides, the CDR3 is TGTGCCAGCAGCCGAGAAGCTAGCGGGGGCTCCTACGAGCAGTACTTC. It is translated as CASSREASGGSYEQYF.

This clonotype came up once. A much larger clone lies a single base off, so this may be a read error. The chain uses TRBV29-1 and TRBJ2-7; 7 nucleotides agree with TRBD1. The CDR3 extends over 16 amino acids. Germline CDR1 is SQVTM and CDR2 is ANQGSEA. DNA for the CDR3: TGCAGCGTTGAAGATCCGGGTAAAGGGGGCGATTACGAGCAGTGCTTC. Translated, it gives CSVEDPGKGGDYEQCF.

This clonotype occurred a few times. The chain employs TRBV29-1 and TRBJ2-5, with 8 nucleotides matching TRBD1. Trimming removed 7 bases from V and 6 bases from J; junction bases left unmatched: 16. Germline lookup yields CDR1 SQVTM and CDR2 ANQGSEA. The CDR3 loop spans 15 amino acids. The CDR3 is CSARGGQGLIQTQYF. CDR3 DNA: TGCAGCGCGAGAGGTGGACAGGGATTAATACAGACCCAGTACTTC.

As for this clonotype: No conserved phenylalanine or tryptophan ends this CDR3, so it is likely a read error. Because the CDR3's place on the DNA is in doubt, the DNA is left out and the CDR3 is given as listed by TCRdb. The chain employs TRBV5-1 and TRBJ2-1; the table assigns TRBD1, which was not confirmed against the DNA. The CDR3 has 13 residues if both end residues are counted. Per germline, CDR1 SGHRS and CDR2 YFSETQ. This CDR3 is CASSSTGGSTLYC.

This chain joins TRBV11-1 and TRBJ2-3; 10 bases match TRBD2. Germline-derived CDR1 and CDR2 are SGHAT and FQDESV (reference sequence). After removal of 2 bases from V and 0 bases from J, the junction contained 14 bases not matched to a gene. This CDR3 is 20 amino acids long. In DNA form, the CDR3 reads TGTGCCAGCAGCTTACGGGGAAGAATGGGACTAGCGAAAAGCACAGATACGCAGTATTTT. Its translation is CASSLRGRMGLAKSTDTQYF.